The sequence of this T cell receptor (beta chain) was determined in a study of blood T cell repertoires in COVID-19. Across the study: From the United States, Italy and Spain came samples of acute and convalescent COVID-19. T cells, B-cell-depleted T cells, or PBMCs supplied cDNA or gDNA.

Authors' data handling: From reference gene primer amplification, estimates of nucleated cell counts were derived. Clones were sequenced by immunoSEQ multiplex PCR, and TCRdb holds only the in-frame ones, with some missing. V, J and clone size derive from that table, while D and trimming were established from the DNA sequence. In the table there are tens of thousands of clones, 65% to 90% of which are singletons. With 6 bases removed from V and 1 base from J, the gap between germline ends came to 9 bases. The length of the CDR3 is 13 residues. This chain links TRBV12-3 or TRBV12-4 with TRBJ1-1; D is perhaps TRBD1 (6 bases). The TCR comes from a woman older than 75 with COVID-19, enrolled during active disease. Input material: peripheral blood. The CDR3 sequence: CASRPTGNTEAFF. CDR3 in DNA: TGTGCCAGCAGGCCGACAGGGAACACTGAAGCTTTCTTT.